What follows describes a single T cell receptor (beta chain). In the original processing: Scientists estimated how many nucleated cells there were by amplifying reference gene primers. Libraries were prepared by immunoSEQ multiplex PCR; TCRdb keeps only in-frame clonotypes and omits some of them. V, J and clone size are those of that table, while D and trimming were read from the DNA. This sample carries 120,000 or so clones, approximately 74% of them seen once, and the ten largest clones take roughly 5.5%. The data were obtained in a study of blood T cell repertoires in COVID-19. About the study: Material from acute and convalescent COVID-19 was sourced from the United States, Italy and Spain. The cDNA or gDNA used as material had been derived from T cells, B-cell-depleted T cells, or PBMCs.

The sequence was obtained from a man in his sixties with acute or convalescent COVID-19. Material: peripheral blood.

The CDR3 sequence: CASSLTGVSYNEQFF. The CDR3 nucleotides are TGTGCCAGCAGCCTCACGGGGGTCTCCTACAATGAGCAGTTCTTC. The V call is TRBV3-1 (or the pseudogene TRBV3-2), the J call TRBJ2-1; tentatively, D is TRBD2 (6 bases). The CDR3 covers 15 residues. Trimming removed 4 bases from V and 0 bases from J, with 10 bases in between. The germline V gene encodes CDR1 LGHDT and CDR2 YNNKEL (reference sequence).